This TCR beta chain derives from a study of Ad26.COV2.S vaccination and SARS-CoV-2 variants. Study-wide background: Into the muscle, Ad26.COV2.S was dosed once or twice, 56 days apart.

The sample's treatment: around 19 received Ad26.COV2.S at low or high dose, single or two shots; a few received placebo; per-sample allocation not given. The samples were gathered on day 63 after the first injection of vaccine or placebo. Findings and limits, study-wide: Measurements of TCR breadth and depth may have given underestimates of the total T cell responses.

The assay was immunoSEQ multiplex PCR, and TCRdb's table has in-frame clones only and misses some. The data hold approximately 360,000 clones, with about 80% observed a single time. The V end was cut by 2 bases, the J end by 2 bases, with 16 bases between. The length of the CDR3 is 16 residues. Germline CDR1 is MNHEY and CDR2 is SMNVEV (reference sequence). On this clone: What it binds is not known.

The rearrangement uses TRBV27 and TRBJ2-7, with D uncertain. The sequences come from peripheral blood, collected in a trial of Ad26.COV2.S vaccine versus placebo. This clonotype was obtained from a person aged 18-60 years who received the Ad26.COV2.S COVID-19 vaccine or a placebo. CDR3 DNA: TGTGCCAGCAGTTTAACCGGGTTTGGGGATCCCTACGAGCAGTACTTC. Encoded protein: CASSLTGFGDPYEQYF.